A selection of T cell receptor beta chains follows, all from one sample in a study of shared clonotypes between healthy human individuals. Measured with immunoSEQ multiplex PCR; TCRdb has only the in-frame clones, and not every one. Of 400,000 to 600,000 clones listed, 90% to 97% are singletons. Specimen: naive CD4+ T cells sorted from blood. Every receptor here comes from a woman in her thirties in good health. Both conserved end residues are part of each CDR3. The order of the fields is D gene, V gene, clone size, J gene, CDR3 protein, CDR3 DNA. D genes are given only for firm matches. Clone size appears in some rows only: once, few, many, or a class for an expanded clone.

D gene: -
V gene: TRBV19
clone size: -
J gene: TRBJ1-5
CDR3 protein: CASSGTEGLNNQPQHF
CDR3 DNA: TGTGCCAGTAGTGGAACAGAGGGGCTAAACAATCAGCCCCAGCATTTT

D gene: -
V gene: TRBV9
clone size: -
J gene: TRBJ2-1
CDR3 protein: CASSTRLAPSSYNEQFF
CDR3 DNA: TGTGCCAGCAGCACCAGACTCGCTCCGAGCTCCTACAATGAGCAGTTCTTC

D gene: -
V gene: TRBV11-2
clone size: -
J gene: TRBJ2-7
CDR3 protein: CASSLDPQAYEQYF
CDR3 DNA: TGTGCCAGCAGCTTAGATCCACAGGCCTACGAGCAGTACTTC

D gene: -
V gene: TRBV9
clone size: -
J gene: TRBJ1-2
CDR3 protein: CASSVAVGRGNYGYTF
CDR3 DNA: TGTGCCAGCAGCGTAGCCGTTGGCAGGGGTAACTATGGCTACACCTTC

D gene: -
V gene: TRBV2
clone size: -
J gene: TRBJ1-1
CDR3 protein: CASRSGPRAFF
CDR3 DNA: TGTGCCAGCAGGTCTGGCCCGAGGGCTTTCTTT

D gene: TRBD2
V gene: TRBV6-5
clone size: -
J gene: TRBJ2-7
CDR3 protein: CASSYSAGGPVEQYF
CDR3 DNA: TGTGCCAGCAGTTACTCAGCGGGAGGGCCGGTCGAGCAGTACTTC

D gene: TRBD2
V gene: TRBV6-6
clone size: -
J gene: TRBJ2-5
CDR3 protein: CASSYQAGAQETQYF
CDR3 DNA: TGTGCCAGCAGTTACCAAGCGGGAGCACAAGAGACCCAGTACTTC

D gene: -
V gene: TRBV4-1
clone size: -
J gene: TRBJ2-1
CDR3 protein: CASSRPGHRKGNEQFF
CDR3 DNA: TGCGCCAGCAGCCGCCCGGGACACCGGAAGGGCAATGAGCAGTTCTTC

D gene: -
V gene: TRBV5-4
clone size: -
J gene: TRBJ1-4
CDR3 protein: CASSLDPRDGEKLFF
CDR3 DNA: TGTGCCAGCAGCTTGGACCCACGCGATGGCGAAAAACTGTTTTTT

D gene: TRBD1
V gene: TRBV27
clone size: once
J gene: TRBJ1-1
CDR3 protein: CATSDRGSREAFF
CDR3 DNA: TGTGCCACCTCGGACAGGGGGAGTCGTGAAGCTTTCTTT

D gene: -
V gene: TRBV19
clone size: -
J gene: TRBJ1-5
CDR3 protein: CASSDQRGGGWQPQHF
CDR3 DNA: TGTGCCAGTAGCGACCAGCGTGGGGGGGGTTGGCAGCCCCAGCATTTT

D gene: TRBD2
V gene: TRBV10-1
clone size: -
J gene: TRBJ2-2
CDR3 protein: CASSLSGGPDTGELFF
CDR3 DNA: TGCGCCAGCAGTCTGTCGGGAGGACCGGACACCGGGGAGCTGTTTTTT

D gene: -
V gene: TRBV18
clone size: -
J gene: TRBJ2-7
CDR3 protein: CASSPPGAGQGFEQYF
CDR3 DNA: TGTGCCAGCTCACCACCGGGGGCAGGGCAGGGATTCGAGCAGTACTTC

D gene: -
V gene: TRBV30
clone size: -
J gene: TRBJ1-4
CDR3 protein: CAWSGDGRRDEKLFF
CDR3 DNA: TGTGCCTGGAGTGGGGACGGTCGCCGGGACGAAAAACTGTTTTTT

D gene: TRBD1
V gene: TRBV5-1
clone size: -
J gene: TRBJ1-2
CDR3 protein: CASSAGQGNYGYTF
CDR3 DNA: TGCGCCAGCAGCGCTGGACAGGGAAACTATGGCTACACCTTC

D gene: TRBD2
V gene: TRBV6-7
clone size: -
J gene: TRBJ2-1
CDR3 protein: CASSYRESGSTYGDEQFF
CDR3 DNA: TGTGCCAGCAGTTACCGGGAAAGCGGGAGTACTTACGGAGATGAGCAGTTCTTC

D gene: -
V gene: TRBV20-1
clone size: -
J gene: TRBJ2-3
CDR3 protein: CSATVGDTQYF
CDR3 DNA: TGCAGTGCTACTGTGGGGGATACGCAGTATTTT

D gene: -
V gene: TRBV27
clone size: -
J gene: TRBJ2-6
CDR3 protein: CASSDSGANVLTF
CDR3 DNA: TGTGCCAGCTCAGACTCTGGGGCCAACGTCCTGACTTTC

D gene: -
V gene: TRBV5-4
clone size: -
J gene: TRBJ2-5
CDR3 protein: CASSFGQKETQYF
CDR3 DNA: TGTGCCAGCAGCTTTGGACAGAAAGAGACCCAGTACTTC

D gene: TRBD1
V gene: TRBV19
clone size: -
J gene: TRBJ1-5
CDR3 protein: CASSAGQGENQPQHF
CDR3 DNA: TGTGCCAGTAGTGCCGGACAGGGGGAAAATCAGCCCCAGCATTTT

D gene: TRBD2
V gene: TRBV19
clone size: few
J gene: TRBJ2-7
CDR3 protein: CASSPRTSGGYEQYF
CDR3 DNA: TGTGCCAGTAGTCCCCGGACTAGCGGGGGATACGAGCAGTACTTC

D gene: TRBD2
V gene: TRBV7-2
clone size: -
J gene: TRBJ2-1
CDR3 protein: CASSLDHGRSEQFF
CDR3 DNA: TGTGCCAGCAGCTTAGACCACGGGAGGAGCGAGCAGTTCTTC

D gene: -
V gene: TRBV6-6
clone size: -
J gene: TRBJ1-4
CDR3 protein: CASSNNEKLFF
CDR3 DNA: TGTGCCAGCAGTAATAATGAAAAACTGTTTTTT

D gene: -
V gene: TRBV5-1
clone size: -
J gene: TRBJ1-5
CDR3 protein: CASRAEPRSNQPQHF
CDR3 DNA: TGCGCCAGCAGGGCGGAACCGCGTAGCAATCAGCCCCAGCATTTT

D gene: -
V gene: TRBV7-9
clone size: -
J gene: TRBJ2-5
CDR3 protein: CASSSRPVKETQYF
CDR3 DNA: TGTGCCAGCAGCTCCCGGCCGGTCAAAGAGACCCAGTACTTC

D gene: TRBD1
V gene: TRBV28
clone size: -
J gene: TRBJ1-2
CDR3 protein: CASRQGQGSTNYGYTF
CDR3 DNA: TGTGCCAGCAGACAAGGACAGGGAAGTACTAACTATGGCTACACCTTC

D gene: -
V gene: TRBV27
clone size: -
J gene: TRBJ1-3
CDR3 protein: CASRGTVSGNTIYF
CDR3 DNA: TGTGCCAGCAGAGGGACGGTCTCTGGAAACACCATATATTTT

D gene: -
V gene: TRBV5-1
clone size: -
J gene: TRBJ1-1
CDR3 protein: CASSLATGQSSSEAFF
CDR3 DNA: TGCGCCAGCAGCTTGGCTACTGGACAGTCGTCTTCGGAAGCTTTCTTT

D gene: -
V gene: TRBV18
clone size: -
J gene: TRBJ1-5
CDR3 protein: CASSPGTHQPQHF
CDR3 DNA: TGTGCCAGCTCACCGGGGACGCATCAGCCCCAGCATTTT

D gene: -
V gene: TRBV11-2
clone size: -
J gene: TRBJ1-1
CDR3 protein: CASSLRRGGNTEAFF
CDR3 DNA: TGTGCCAGCAGCTTAAGGCGGGGGGGGAACACTGAAGCTTTCTTT

D gene: TRBD1
V gene: TRBV28
clone size: -
J gene: TRBJ1-2
CDR3 protein: CASSSQGAYGYTF
CDR3 DNA: TGTGCCAGCAGCTCCCAGGGGGCGTACGGCTACACCTTC

D gene: -
V gene: TRBV6-5
clone size: -
J gene: TRBJ1-2
CDR3 protein: CASGPGLGYGYTF
CDR3 DNA: TGTGCCAGCGGGCCGGGGCTAGGCTATGGCTACACCTTC

D gene: -
V gene: TRBV5-5
clone size: -
J gene: TRBJ2-2
CDR3 protein: CASSPAGRGNTGELFF
CDR3 DNA: TGTGCCAGCAGCCCCGCGGGTCGGGGAAACACCGGGGAGCTGTTTTTT

D gene: -
V gene: TRBV29-1
clone size: -
J gene: TRBJ1-2
CDR3 protein: CSVEDRQGPNYGYTF
CDR3 DNA: TGCAGCGTTGAAGATAGGCAGGGGCCTAACTATGGCTACACCTTC

D gene: -
V gene: TRBV7-2
clone size: -
J gene: TRBJ1-5
CDR3 protein: CASSLALGQGQPQHF
CDR3 DNA: TGTGCCAGCAGCTTAGCGCTGGGGCAGGGGCAGCCCCAGCATTTT

D gene: -
V gene: TRBV5-8
clone size: -
J gene: TRBJ1-2
CDR3 protein: CASSLSRDYGYTF
CDR3 DNA: TGTGCCAGCAGCTTATCCAGAGACTATGGCTACACCTTC

D gene: TRBD1
V gene: TRBV6-6
clone size: -
J gene: TRBJ2-1
CDR3 protein: CASSFRTGAYNEQFF
CDR3 DNA: TGTGCCAGCAGTTTCAGGACAGGGGCATACAATGAGCAGTTCTTC

D gene: TRBD2
V gene: TRBV10-3
clone size: -
J gene: TRBJ2-1
CDR3 protein: CAISDLLAGGNNEQFF
CDR3 DNA: TGTGCCATCAGTGACCTACTAGCGGGAGGGAACAATGAGCAGTTCTTC

D gene: TRBD1
V gene: TRBV5-1
clone size: -
J gene: TRBJ1-4
CDR3 protein: CASSTGTGYDEKLFF
CDR3 DNA: TGCGCCAGCAGCACAGGGACAGGGTACGATGAAAAACTGTTTTTT

D gene: TRBD1
V gene: TRBV27
clone size: -
J gene: TRBJ2-1
CDR3 protein: CASSRTGIYNEQFF
CDR3 DNA: TGTGCCAGCAGTAGGACAGGGATTTACAATGAGCAGTTCTTC

D gene: -
V gene: TRBV28
clone size: -
J gene: TRBJ1-1
CDR3 protein: CASSFEGWVTEAFF
CDR3 DNA: TGTGCCAGCAGTTTTGAGGGGTGGGTCACTGAAGCTTTCTTT

D gene: -
V gene: TRBV28
clone size: -
J gene: TRBJ2-7
CDR3 protein: CAIGVTSYEQYF
CDR3 DNA: TGTGCCATCGGGGTCACTTCCTACGAGCAGTACTTC

D gene: -
V gene: TRBV29-1
clone size: once
J gene: TRBJ2-5
CDR3 protein: CSASSGGETQYF
CDR3 DNA: TGCAGCGCTAGTAGTGGGGGAGAGACCCAGTACTTC

D gene: TRBD1
V gene: TRBV10-1
clone size: -
J gene: TRBJ2-2
CDR3 protein: CASRTGVTGELFF
CDR3 DNA: TGCGCCAGCAGGACAGGGGTTACCGGGGAGCTGTTTTTT

D gene: -
V gene: TRBV18
clone size: -
J gene: TRBJ1-1
CDR3 protein: CASSPLEVPNTEAFF
CDR3 DNA: TGTGCCAGCTCACCACTGGAGGTACCGAACACTGAAGCTTTCTTT

D gene: -
V gene: TRBV4-2
clone size: -
J gene: TRBJ1-4
CDR3 protein: CASSLDVGPAANEKLFF
CDR3 DNA: TGTGCCAGCAGCCTGGACGTTGGACCCGCGGCTAATGAAAAACTGTTTTTT

D gene: -
V gene: TRBV7-9
clone size: -
J gene: TRBJ2-1
CDR3 protein: CASSFGLTYNEQFF
CDR3 DNA: TGTGCCAGCAGCTTCGGGTTGACCTACAATGAGCAGTTCTTC

D gene: -
V gene: TRBV19
clone size: -
J gene: TRBJ2-1
CDR3 protein: CASSITGHNEQFF
CDR3 DNA: TGTGCCAGTAGTATCACCGGGCACAATGAGCAGTTCTTC

D gene: -
V gene: TRBV2
clone size: -
J gene: TRBJ1-1
CDR3 protein: CASEGRNTEAFF
CDR3 DNA: TGTGCCAGCGAAGGCAGGAACACTGAAGCTTTCTTT

D gene: -
V gene: TRBV19
clone size: -
J gene: TRBJ2-3
CDR3 protein: CATATGGGRTDTQYF
CDR3 DNA: TGTGCCACCGCAACTGGGGGGGGGCGAACAGATACGCAGTATTTT

D gene: -
V gene: TRBV19
clone size: -
J gene: TRBJ2-3
CDR3 protein: CASGPEVDTQYF
CDR3 DNA: TGTGCCAGTGGCCCTGAGGTAGATACGCAGTATTTT

D gene: TRBD2
V gene: TRBV7-9
clone size: -
J gene: TRBJ2-7
CDR3 protein: CASSLASRGAGVNEQYF
CDR3 DNA: TGTGCCAGCAGCTTAGCGTCACGGGGAGCGGGAGTTAACGAGCAGTACTTC

D gene: -
V gene: TRBV4-1
clone size: -
J gene: TRBJ1-4
CDR3 protein: CASSQPNEKLFF
CDR3 DNA: TGCGCCAGCAGCCAACCAAACGAAAAACTGTTTTTT

D gene: TRBD2
V gene: TRBV27
clone size: -
J gene: TRBJ2-3
CDR3 protein: CASSLQRESLFTGDTQYF
CDR3 DNA: TGTGCCAGCAGTTTACAGCGGGAATCCCTATTCACGGGGGATACGCAGTATTTT

D gene: TRBD1
V gene: TRBV16
clone size: -
J gene: TRBJ2-6
CDR3 protein: CASSQLGQGASGANVLTF
CDR3 DNA: TGTGCCAGCAGCCAATTGGGACAGGGGGCGAGTGGGGCCAACGTCCTGACTTTC

D gene: TRBD2
V gene: TRBV5-1
clone size: -
J gene: TRBJ2-7
CDR3 protein: CASSTGTSDTYEQYF
CDR3 DNA: TGCGCCAGCAGCACCGGGACTAGCGATACCTACGAGCAGTACTTC

D gene: -
V gene: TRBV5-4
clone size: -
J gene: TRBJ2-5
CDR3 protein: CASTQEGNQETQYF
CDR3 DNA: TGTGCCAGCACCCAGGAGGGAAATCAAGAGACCCAGTACTTC

D gene: -
V gene: TRBV6-6
clone size: -
J gene: TRBJ2-6
CDR3 protein: CASLDTFGANVLTF
CDR3 DNA: TGTGCCAGCCTGGACACCTTTGGGGCCAACGTCCTGACTTTC